The 11 T cell receptor beta chains below all came from one sample that was sequenced in a study of radiation and T cells in renal cell carcinoma. Clones were read by immunoSEQ multiplex PCR, and TCRdb kept only the in-frame ones, dropping some. The sample consists of 95,000 to 150,000 clones, about four fifths of them appearing once. This sample's time point: baseline pretreatment blood. Sample treatment: 15 Gy SBRT to primary tumor, nephrectomy 4 weeks later. This specimen was blood, taken from a patient whose treatment included radiotherapy and nephrectomy. Receptor source: a woman aged 60-70 years with renal cell carcinoma.

This clone was counted only a few times. The J gene is TRBJ2-1, the V gene TRBV9; 10 bases line up with TRBD2. The V segment lost 2 bases and the J segment 5 bases; nucleotides outside the gene matches: 10. This CDR3 has 17 amino acids. Germline-derived CDR1 and CDR2 are SGDLS and YYNGEE. This CDR3 is CASSVQGLAAINNEQFF. Written as DNA, the CDR3 is TGTGCCAGCAGCGTCCAAGGACTAGCGGCCATAAACAATGAGCAGTTCTTC. Full variable domain (rest looked up from reference TRBV9 and TRBJ2-1): DSGVTQTPKHLITATGQRVTLRCSPRSGDLSVYWYQQSLDQGLQFLIQYYNGEERAKGNILERFSAQQFPDLHSELNLSSLELGDSALYFCASSVQGLAAINNEQFFGPGTRLTVL.

The chain recombines TRBV18 with TRBJ2-1, with 9 positions matching TRBD2. The CDR3 has 14 amino acids. Per germline, CDR1 KGHSH and CDR2 LQKENI. V was clipped by 6 bases and J by 7 bases; unmatched bases: 7. This chain's CDR3 is CASSSGRKPNEQFF. DNA for the CDR3: TGTGCCAGCTCGAGCGGGAGGAAGCCTAATGAGCAGTTCTTC.

This clone is a singleton in its sample. This chain connects TRBV7-9 to TRBJ2-7; D is possibly TRBD1 or TRBD2 (5 bases each). V shed 4 bases and J shed 4 bases, with 8 bases lying between them. There are 12 residues in the CDR3. Germline values: CDR1 SEHNR, CDR2 FQNEAQ (reference sequence). The CDR3 DNA reads as TGTGCCAGCAGCTGGGACGGGTACGAGCAGTACTTC. The encoded protein is CASSWDGYEQYF.

V usage is TRBV6-1 and J usage is TRBJ1-3; perhaps TRBD1 as D (5 bases). The CDR3 loop spans 16 amino acids. Germline V lookup: CDR1 MNHNS, CDR2 SASEGT. Trimming took 2 bases from V and 6 from J, leaving 17 bases between them. The CDR3: CASSEPLGQLVNTIYF. The CDR3 DNA sequence: TGTGCCAGCAGTGAACCACTCGGACAACTAGTAAACACCATATATTTT.

Remarks on this clone: Other DNA sequences in the same sample also yield this CDR3. The chain couples TRBV6-5 to TRBJ1-1, with D tentatively TRBD1 (6 bases). CDR1 and CDR2 from the germline V gene are MNHEY and SVGAGI. V was trimmed by 0 bases and J by 0 bases, leaving 8 bases between them. The CDR3 is made up of 15 amino acids. The CDR3 DNA follows: TGTGCCAGCAGTTACTCAACAGGGCTGAACACTGAAGCTTTCTTT. It translates to CASSYSTGLNTEAFF.

V and J are TRBV15 and TRBJ2-7, with 10 bases identical to TRBD1. Germline-derived CDR1 and CDR2 are LNHNV and YYDKDF (reference sequence). There are 15 residues in the CDR3. Unmatched junction bases numbered 6, after V lost 1 base and J lost 6 bases. The chain's CDR3 is CATSRVDRGLTEQYF. The CDR3 DNA follows: TGTGCCACCAGCAGAGTTGACAGGGGGCTCACCGAGCAGTACTTC.

The V and J genes are TRBV5-1 and TRBJ1-1; D is ambiguous. This CDR3 has 13 residues. Trimming took off 0 bases at V and 0 bases at J, with 3 bases between the two ends. Germline V gene sequence: CDR1 SGHRS, CDR2 YFSETQ. DNA for the CDR3: TGCGCCAGCAGCTTGGGTCTGAACACTGAAGCTTTCTTT. Translation gives CASSLGLNTEAFF.

A single count supports this clone. The gene calls are TRBV28 and TRBJ1-2; TRBD1 aligns across 8 bases. The CDR3 loop spans 15 amino acids. Losses at the gene ends were 5 bases for V and 6 bases for J; bases not matched to a gene: 11. The V gene's germline CDR1 is MDHEN and CDR2 SYDVKM. The CDR3 nucleotides read TGTGCCAGCAGTATGACAGGGGCTAAGGGTAATGGCTACACCTTC. Translating gives CASSMTGAKGNGYTF.

The chain links TRBV9 to TRBJ2-7; D unclear. CDR1 is SGDLS, CDR2 YYNGEE, per germline. The CDR3 consists of 14 residues. V was shortened by 0 bases and J by 3 bases, with 10 bases between the two germline ends. CDR3 sequence: CASSVGGVSYEQYF. The CDR3 DNA is TGTGCCAGCAGCGTAGGTGGGGTAAGCTACGAGCAGTACTTC.

The rearrangement joins TRBV19 to TRBJ2-2, with 9 bases identical to TRBD1. V trimming: 9 bases; J trimming: 3 bases; junction bases outside the gene matches: 5. From germline, CDR1 is LNHDA and CDR2 SQIVND (reference sequence). The CDR3 contains 14 residues. CDR3 DNA: TGTGCCAGCTTAGGACAGGGGTACACCGGGGAGCTGTTTTTT. As protein: CASLGQGYTGELFF.

The chain employs TRBV6-1 and TRBJ1-2; no clear D. V was shortened by 5 bases and J by 2 bases, with 12 bases between the two germline ends. The germline V gene encodes CDR1 MNHNS and CDR2 SASEGT. The CDR3 runs 14 residues. The DNA of the CDR3 is TGTGCCAGCAGTCAAGGACTGGGAAACTATGGCTACACCTTC. Translated: CASSQGLGNYGYTF.